Included here is one TCR beta chain sequence, with context. This entry is derived from a study of blood T cell repertoires in COVID-19. Only in-frame clones appear in the TCRdb table, and some are missing; sequencing was by immunoSEQ multiplex PCR. Here the sample spans about 360,000 clones, more than 85% being singletons. This receptor was taken from a human donor in a cohort sampled during active COVID-19. Sequenced sample: peripheral blood.

The CDR3 spells CASSQTSEETQYF. CDR3 bases: TGTGCCAGCTCGCAGACTAGTGAAGAGACCCAGTACTTC. This chain connects TRBV18 to TRBJ2-5, with D tentatively TRBD2 (6 bases). In germline, CDR1 is KGHSH, CDR2 LQKENI. V was shortened by 6 bases and J by 3 bases, with 11 bases between the two germline ends. The CDR3 has 13 residues.